The following is a T cell receptor beta chain sequence with its context. Antigen specificity is unknown. Germline V CDR1 and CDR2: MNHEY, SVGAGI. CDR3 length: 15 amino acids. V was cut by 5 bases and J by 2 bases, with 16 bases left in between. This entry is derived from a study of cytomegalovirus exposure and HLA in healthy donors. In the study overall: An early release of data contained roughly 86 million unique TCRs, which came from HLA-typed donors.

With 60 Vbeta and 13 Jbeta primers, the PCR was carried out. Clones were sequenced by immunoSEQ multiplex PCR, and TCRdb holds only the in-frame ones, with some missing. The profile shows roughly 100,000 clones, 75% to 80% of them singletons. Study-level points and caveats: According to a later analysis, donors in an Asian-associated ancestry cluster reportedly had fewer N-insertions than the 666-donor mean. Among the sequence variants, a highly shared cluster was likely an artifact of sequencing. TCR beta chain V- and J-gene trimming was linked, in a later analysis, to a missense variant in DCLRE1C.

V and J are TRBV6-5 and TRBJ2-7; possibly TRBD2 for D (7 bases). The source is a male donor in good health and CMV-seropositive. The specimen was PBMCs. The CDR3 coding sequence is TGTGCCAGCAGTCGGGGGGCGGGGGATCCCTACGAGCAGTACTTC. It specifies CASSRGAGDPYEQYF.